Below, 32 T cell receptor beta chains from the same sample are listed, as sequenced in a study of cytomegalovirus exposure and HLA in healthy donors. PCR involved 60 Vbeta and 13 Jbeta primers. Measured with immunoSEQ multiplex PCR; TCRdb has only the in-frame clones, and not every one. Seen here are roughly 200,000 clones, roughly 80% observed once, and the top ten hold over 2%. Input material: PBMCs. The receptors here all came from a woman in her twenties or thirties in good health and CMV-seropositive.

The DNA for the CDR3 is TGCGCCAGCAGCCAATCGCCAAGTCCGGGACACCCCTATGGCTACACCTTC. Its protein product is CASSQSPSPGHPYGYTF. J is TRBJ1-2 and V is TRBV4-3; TRBD1 is a possible D gene (6 bases). There are 17 residues in the CDR3. The V and J ends lost 2 bases and 4 bases respectively, with 20 bases between them. Germline V lookup: CDR1 LGHNA, CDR2 YSLEER.

The V call is TRBV23-1, the J call TRBJ1-1; D remains ambiguous. TRBV23-1 is an open reading frame whose function is uncertain. CDR3 size: 17 residues. Trimming stripped 2 bases from V and 5 bases from J, with 21 bases between. In DNA form, the CDR3 reads TGCGCCAGCAGTCAAACCCCCCGCGAGGGTAGGAAGACTGAAGCTTTCTTT. Protein sequence: CASSQTPREGRKTEAFF.

The chain is built from TRBV25-1 and TRBJ2-2, with D perhaps matching TRBD1 (6 bases). V lost 2 bases to trimming and J lost 1 base, with 8 bases between them. CDR3 length: 15 residues. Germline V gene lookup returns CDR1 MGHDK and CDR2 SYGVNS. CDR3 sequence (DNA): TGTGCCAGCAGTGAAGTCAGGGGGAACACCGGGGAGCTGTTTTTT. This sequence encodes CASSEVRGNTGELFF.

CDR3 nucleotides: TGTGCCAGCAGTTTACTGTCGGGAGGGCCGCCAGATACGCAGTATTTT. Its translation is CASSLLSGGPPDTQYF. The chain has TRBV27 and TRBJ2-3, with 8 bases identical to TRBD2. V dropped 2 bases and J dropped 4; count of bases not matched to a gene: 8. CDR3 length equals 16 residues. The germline gives CDR1 MNHEY, CDR2 SMNVEV (reference sequence).

The chain has TRBV18 and TRBJ2-3, with a possible D match to TRBD2 (6 bases). V was shortened by 6 bases and J by 4 bases, with 11 bases between the two germline ends. The CDR3 is 13 residues long. The V gene's germline CDR1 is KGHSH and CDR2 LQKENI. The CDR3 DNA is TGTGCCAGCTCGCGGGACGACCCAGATACGCAGTATTTT. This translates into CASSRDDPDTQYF.

This clone has just a few counts. The V gene is TRBV19, the J gene TRBJ1-2; D remains unclear. This CDR3 region has 13 residues. Trimming left V 7 bases short and J 0 bases short, with 9 bases between. Germline V gene data show CDR1 as LNHDA and CDR2 as SQIVND (reference sequence). The CDR3 reads CASNTKANYGYTF. CDR3 in DNA: TGTGCCAGTAATACTAAGGCTAACTATGGCTACACCTTC.

This chain links TRBV4-3 with TRBJ2-1; 7 bases map to TRBD2. The junction had 6 bases not matched to a gene; V was cut back by 1 base and J by 6 bases. This CDR3 spans 15 amino acids. Germline CDR1 reads LGHNA; CDR2 reads YSLEER. The CDR3 loop reads CASSQGGGIINEQFF. The DNA for the CDR3 is TGCGCCAGCAGCCAAGGGGGGGGAATCATCAATGAGCAGTTCTTC.

The chain joins TRBV30 to TRBJ1-1; D remains ambiguous. CDR1 and CDR2 from the germline V gene are GTSNPN and SVGIG (reference sequence). Trimming cost V 2 bases and J 2 bases, with 12 bases left between them. There are 14 residues in the CDR3. Here the CDR3 reads CAWSPLTPNTEAFF. CDR3 DNA: TGTGCCTGGAGTCCTTTGACACCCAACACTGAAGCTTTCTTT.

The genes are TRBV11-2 and TRBJ2-7, with a weak D call TRBD2 (6 bases). V was pared by 3 bases and J by 3 bases, with 15 bases between. This CDR3 region has 15 residues. Germline V gives CDR1 SGHAT, CDR2 FQNNGV. CDR3 DNA: TGTGCCAGCAGCTTGTCGGGCGGGACGGTCTACGAGCAGTACTTC. Protein: CASSLSGGTVYEQYF.

This chain uses TRBV4-1 with TRBJ1-4; a weak D match, TRBD1 (6 bases). V lost 5 bases to trimming and J lost 7 bases, with 20 bases between them. This CDR3 contains 16 residues. Per the germline V gene, CDR1 is MGHRA and CDR2 is YSYEKL. The CDR3 here is CASSSRYTEGGEKLFF. DNA for the CDR3: TGCGCCAGCAGCTCCAGATACACGGAAGGGGGTGAAAAACTGTTTTTT.

The chain is built from TRBV11-2 and TRBJ2-1; 9 bases are a match to TRBD2. CDR1 is SGHAT and CDR2 is FQNNGV in the germline V gene. V lost 5 bases to trimming and J lost 7 bases; unmatched junction nucleotides: 6. This CDR3 spans 14 amino acids. The CDR3 region is CASSRREGPNEQFF. CDR3 bases: TGTGCCAGCAGCAGGCGGGAGGGGCCAAATGAGCAGTTCTTC.

This chain joins TRBV19 and TRBJ2-2; 10 bases fit TRBD1. The CDR3 runs to 15 residues. J was trimmed by 3 bases and V by 4 bases; bases with no gene match: 2. Germline V gives CDR1 LNHDA, CDR2 SQIVND (reference sequence). In DNA, the CDR3 is TGTGCCAGTAGTAGGACAGGGGGTTACACCGGGGAGCTGTTTTTT. Protein sequence: CASSRTGGYTGELFF.

As DNA, the CDR3 is TGTGCCAGCAGCCTGGACCGGGACAGGGCTCGCGAGCAGTACTTC. Residues: CASSLDRDRAREQYF. The chain joins TRBV7-2 to TRBJ2-7, with 9 bases fitting TRBD1. This CDR3 region has 15 residues. Germline values: CDR1 SGHTA, CDR2 FQGNSA. V gave up 5 bases and J gave up 6 bases; unmatched junction bases: 11.

The gene calls are TRBV6-5 and TRBJ2-7; 8 nucleotides line up with TRBD2. This CDR3 spans 15 amino acids. The V segment lost 6 bases and the J segment 4 bases; nucleotides outside the gene matches: 11. Germline lookup yields CDR1 MNHEY and CDR2 SVGAGI. CDR3 protein: CASRPGGGRWYEQYF. The CDR3 DNA sequence: TGTGCCAGCAGGCCCGGGGGGGGGAGGTGGTACGAGCAGTACTTC.

The chain couples TRBV18 to TRBJ2-7; TRBD2 is a possible D gene (5 bases). The CDR3 covers 13 residues. Trimming stripped 3 bases from V and 7 bases from J, with 13 bases between. Germline V lookup: CDR1 KGHSH, CDR2 LQKENI. CDR3 protein: CASSPRHGGEQYF. The DNA of the CDR3 is TGTGCCAGCTCACCCCGACATGGCGGGGAGCAGTACTTC.

This clone occurred once. The chain has TRBV7-3 and TRBJ2-5, with D possibly being TRBD2 (5 bases). Germline values: CDR1 SGHTA, CDR2 FQGTGA. This CDR3 region has 15 residues. V lost 5 bases and J 0 bases, leaving 13 bases between the germline ends. The CDR3: CASSPQGLNQETQYF. The CDR3 DNA follows: TGTGCCAGCAGCCCGCAAGGACTGAACCAAGAGACCCAGTACTTC.

This rearrangement joins TRBV6-5 to TRBJ1-1, with TRBD1 matching 12 bases. V shed 5 bases and J 5 bases; nucleotides not matched to a gene: 6. The germline gives CDR1 MNHEY, CDR2 SVGAGI. The CDR3 has 15 residues. CDR3 sequence: CASSRRDRGRTEAFF. Here the CDR3 DNA reads TGTGCCAGCAGTAGACGGGACAGGGGGCGGACTGAAGCTTTCTTT.

The V call is TRBV18, the J call TRBJ2-7; perhaps TRBD1 as D (8 bases). The CDR3 has 15 residues. V was clipped by 2 bases and J by 2 bases, with 13 bases between them. Germline V gene data show CDR1 as KGHSH and CDR2 as LQKENI. The CDR3 is CASSPGQGGTYEQYF. The CDR3 DNA sequence: TGTGCCAGCTCACCAGGACAGGGAGGGACCTACGAGCAGTACTTC.

The chain recombines TRBV14 with TRBJ2-1, with 8 bases matching TRBD2. After removal of 2 bases from V and 4 bases from J, the junction contained 4 bases not matched to a gene. The CDR3 sequence is 15 residues long. The V gene's germline CDR1 is SGHDN and CDR2 FVKESK. In DNA form, the CDR3 reads TGTGCCAGCAGCCAACCTAGCGGGCAGTACAATGAGCAGTTCTTC. This gives the protein CASSQPSGQYNEQFF.

The J gene is TRBJ1-1, the V gene TRBV7-2, with D unclear. Germline loops: CDR1 SGHTA, CDR2 FQGNSA. CDR3 size: 13 residues. Trimming took off 5 bases at V and 0 bases at J, with 7 bases between the two ends. CDR3 amino acids: CASSQQMNTEAFF. The CDR3, as DNA: TGTGCCAGCAGCCAACAGATGAACACTGAAGCTTTCTTT.

V and J are TRBV19 and TRBJ1-1; the D is unclear. The V end was cut by 2 bases, the J end by 1 base, with 8 bases between. The CDR3 runs to 14 residues. Germline CDR1 is LNHDA and CDR2 is SQIVND (reference sequence). CDR3 in DNA: TGTGCCAGTAGTATAAAGTTACAGAACACTGAAGCTTTCTTT. This sequence encodes CASSIKLQNTEAFF.

A single count supports this clone. This chain uses TRBV2 with TRBJ2-1, with D perhaps matching TRBD2 (6 bases). The CDR3 is made up of 19 amino acids. V was shortened by 2 bases and J by 1 base, with 21 bases between the two germline ends. Germline V lookup: CDR1 SNHLY, CDR2 FYNNEI. In DNA, the CDR3 is TGTGCCAGCAGTGAATCGGGCAGGGTGCGGGGACTGTCCTACAATGAGCAGTTCTTC. Its protein is CASSESGRVRGLSYNEQFF.

Only one count was recorded for this clone. The chain carries TRBV5-1 and TRBJ2-5; D might be TRBD2 (5 bases). V lost 0 bases to trimming and J lost 10 bases, with 16 bases between them. The CDR3 loop spans 14 amino acids. Germline V gene data show CDR1 as SGHRS and CDR2 as YFSETQ. The CDR3 reads CASSLGTMTGSQYF. CDR3 DNA sequence: TGCGCCAGCAGCTTGGGGACGATGACGGGGAGCCAGTACTTC.

V gene TRBV27 combines with J gene TRBJ2-1, with D possibly being TRBD1 (5 bases). Germline-derived CDR1 and CDR2 are MNHEY and SMNVEV (reference sequence). Trimming cost V 6 bases and J 4 bases, with 10 bases left between them. The CDR3 covers 13 residues. The CDR3, as DNA: TGTGCCAGCAGCGATACAGGTTACAATGAGCAGTTCTTC. This gives the protein CASSDTGYNEQFF.

The chain uses TRBV7-2 and TRBJ1-1; 7 bases are shared with TRBD1. Germline values: CDR1 SGHTA, CDR2 FQGNSA. The CDR3 is made up of 15 amino acids. Unmatched junction bases numbered 4, after V lost 2 bases and J lost 1 base. In nucleotides, the CDR3 is TGTGCCAGCAGCTTAATGGGACAGCGGAACACTGAAGCTTTCTTT. Translated, it gives CASSLMGQRNTEAFF. Based on the CDR3 plus reference TRBV7-2 and TRBJ1-1, the full variable domain is GAGVSQSPSNKVTEKGKDVELRCDPISGHTALYWYRQSLGQGLEFLIYFQGNSAPDKSGLPSDRFSAERTGGSVSTLTIQRTQQEDSAVYLCASSLMGQRNTEAFFGQGTRLTVV.

V and J are TRBV2 and TRBJ1-1; tentative D call: TRBD1 (5 bases). In germline, CDR1 is SNHLY, CDR2 FYNNEI. V gave up 8 bases and J gave up 2 bases, with 9 bases separating them. The CDR3 is 12 amino acids. The CDR3 is CASVQGNTEAFF. The CDR3 nucleotides are TGTGCCAGCGTTCAGGGAAACACTGAAGCTTTCTTT. Using reference TRBV2 and TRBJ1-1 for the parts outside the CDR3, the full variable domain is EPEVTQTPSHQVTQMGQEVILRCVPISNHLYFYWYRQILGQKVEFLVSFYNNEISEKSEIFDDQFSVERPDGSNFTLKIRSTKLEDSAMYFCASVQGNTEAFFGQGTRLTVV.

This chain's CDR3 is CASSVRQGPQETQYF. The CDR3, as DNA: TGTGCCAGCAGCGTCCGACAGGGTCCTCAAGAGACCCAGTACTTC. V is TRBV9 and J is TRBJ2-5, with 7 bases lining up with TRBD1. CDR3 length: 15 amino acids. CDR1 is SGDLS and CDR2 is YYNGEE in the germline V gene. Trimming removed 2 bases from V and 2 bases from J; junction bases left unmatched: 6.

The chain has TRBV7-2 and TRBJ2-2; 9 nucleotides agree with TRBD2. The CDR3 contains 13 residues. Germline assignment: CDR1 SGHTA and CDR2 FQGNSA. V was pared by 8 bases and J by 9 bases, with 7 bases of the junction left unmatched. The CDR3 coding sequence is TGTGCCAGCCGGACGCGGGAGGGCCGGGAGCTGTTTTTT. Translation gives CASRTREGRELFF.

V gene TRBV6-1 combines with J gene TRBJ2-3; 7 bases agree with TRBD2. From germline, CDR1 is MNHNS and CDR2 SASEGT. The V gene end was trimmed by 5 bases and the J gene end by 4 bases; junction bases not matched to a gene: 9. The CDR3 length is 15 residues. The CDR3 sequence: CASSTILAASDTQYF. The DNA for the CDR3 is TGTGCCAGCAGTACCATCCTAGCGGCCTCAGATACGCAGTATTTT.

Only a few counts were recorded for this clone. CDR3 in DNA: TGTGCCAGCAGTAGCGACTCCCTGGTCTCCTACAATGAGCAGTTCTTC. As protein: CASSSDSLVSYNEQFF. This chain joins TRBV28 and TRBJ2-1; D ambiguous. In germline, CDR1 is MDHEN, CDR2 SYDVKM. Deletions cut 5 bases from V and 0 bases from J, with 14 bases between. The CDR3 loop spans 16 amino acids.

As regards this clone: Germline is not matched at one junction end, which may reflect a read error. The gene calls are TRBV7-9 and TRBJ2-7, with a weak D call TRBD1 (5 bases). The length of the CDR3 is 15 residues. Germline assignment: CDR1 SEHNR and CDR2 FQNEAQ (reference sequence). CDR3: CASSLGSQGTYGQYF. The CDR3 nucleotides read TGTGCCAGCAGCTTAGGGTCTCAGGGCACCTACGGGCAGTACTTC. Variable domain in full (rest from reference TRBV7-9 and TRBJ2-7): DTGVSQNPRHKITKRGQNVTFRCDPISEHNRLYWYRQTLGQGPEFLTYFQNEAQLEKSRLLSDRFSAERPKGSFSTLEIQRTEQGDSAMYLCASSLGSQGTYGQYFGPGTRLTVT.

The chain employs TRBV6-1 and TRBJ2-7; D possibly corresponds to TRBD1 (6 bases). Trimming removed 5 bases at V and 1 base at J, with 15 bases between. Germline CDR1 and CDR2: MNHNS and SASEGT. The CDR3 totals 15 residues. CDR3: CASSPYGTSSYEQYF. As DNA, the CDR3 is TGTGCCAGCAGTCCATACGGGACATCTTCCTACGAGCAGTACTTC.